The T cell receptor (beta chain) under discussion was sequenced for a study of Tregs in tolerant kidney transplant recipients. Profiling relied on immunoSEQ multiplex PCR, and the TCRdb table lists in-frame clones only, not all of them. The sample contains about 110,000 clones, 90% of which appear only once. This CDR3 has 15 amino acids. Per germline, CDR1 MGHRA and CDR2 YSYEKL. The J segment lost 7 bases and the V segment lost 7 bases, leaving 9 bases of the junction unmatched. The TCR comes from a human donor who received a combined kidney and bone marrow transplant. Sequences were derived from CD4+ T cells from blood, sampled before the transplant. J is TRBJ2-1 and V is TRBV4-1; 11 bases are shared with TRBD2. CDR3 coding DNA: TGCGCCAGCACCATGCTAGCGGGAGGTCGGAATGAGCAGTTCTTC. It translates to CASTMLAGGRNEQFF.